Listed here are 32 T cell receptor beta chains from one sample, sequenced in a study of vaccination and CD4 T cells after COVID-19. No antigen has been identified for these receptors. Sequence data for DNA of cultured CD4+ T cells were generated by the Oncomine TCR Beta short-read assay. TCRdb processed the PCR reads anew with MiXCR; each CDR3 protein has one entry. Altogether 10,000 or so distinct CDR3 sequences are present, around a third being singletons, with the ten largest covering around 9.6%. Treatment noted: roughly ten-day PBMC culture with coronavirus spike peptide pools or control peptides (ViraFEST assay). This material consisted of CD4+ T cells from blood, cultured in vitro, taken after SARS-CoV-2 vaccination. The receptors stem from a human donor who had recovered from COVID-19.

This CDR3 reads CATSDLKGNPYEQYF. CDR3 nucleotide sequence: TGTGCCACCAGTGATTTGAAGGGTAACCCCTACGAGCAGTACTTC. The chain couples TRBV24-1 to TRBJ2-7; D unresolved. CDR1 is KGHDR and CDR2 is SFDVKD in the germline V gene. The CDR3 consists of 15 residues. With 0 bases removed from V and 2 bases from J, the gap between germline ends came to 10 bases.

The V and J genes are TRBV7-9 and TRBJ1-3; TRBD1 agrees at 9 bases. Per the germline V gene, CDR1 is SEHNR and CDR2 is FQNEAQ (reference sequence). With V trimmed by 6 bases and J by 0 bases, 12 bases remained unmatched. The CDR3 is 18 amino acids. This chain's CDR3 is CASRNRGPNGTSGNTIYF. As DNA, the CDR3 is TGTGCCAGCAGGAACAGGGGGCCTAACGGCACCTCTGGAAACACCATATATTTT.

This chain connects TRBV7-8 to TRBJ1-1, with no clear D. This CDR3 spans 15 amino acids. Germline-derived CDR1 and CDR2 are SGHVS and FQNEAQ. V lost 2 bases, J lost 3 bases, and 13 bases lay in between. CDR3 bases: TGTGCCAGCAGCTTAACGGGGATTAGAGACACTGAAGCTTTCTTT. Its protein product is CASSLTGIRDTEAFF.

The V call is TRBV7-2, the J call TRBJ2-5; maybe TRBD2 (5 bases). The CDR3 covers 15 residues. Germline V gene lookup returns CDR1 SGHTA and CDR2 FQGNSA. V gave up 1 base and J gave up 4 bases, with 13 bases separating them. The CDR3 region is CASSLGSGSRETQYF. The CDR3 region has the DNA TGTGCCAGCAGCTTAGGATCGGGGTCGCGAGAGACCCAGTACTTC.

V usage is TRBV7-2 and J usage is TRBJ2-6; 9 positions match TRBD1. CDR3 length: 18 residues. Germline V gene data show CDR1 as SGHTA and CDR2 as FQGNSA. Losses at the gene ends were 6 bases for V and 2 bases for J; bases not matched to a gene: 11. CDR3 DNA sequence: TGTGCCAGCAGATTTCCGGGACAGGGTCTGGCTGGGGCCAACGTCCTGACTTTC. Protein product: CASRFPGQGLAGANVLTF.

V is TRBV6-2 or TRBV6-3 and J is TRBJ2-7; D is ambiguous. This CDR3 has 13 residues. Germline V CDR1 and CDR2: MNHEY, SVGEGT. V was cut by 4 bases and J by 4 bases, with 11 bases left in between. In DNA, the CDR3 is TGTGCCAGCAGTTTCCTTAGTGTTTACGAGCAGTACTTC. This codes for CASSFLSVYEQYF.

The chain couples TRBV20-1 to TRBJ1-5, with D perhaps TRBD1 (6 bases). Germline values: CDR1 DFQATT, CDR2 SNEGSKA (reference sequence). CDR3 length equals 14 residues. CDR3 DNA: TGCAGCGCCGACAGGTCCCTTAACAATCAGCCCCAGCATTTT. It specifies CSADRSLNNQPQHF.

This clonotype occurred a few times. The rearrangement joins TRBV15 to TRBJ2-3, with 11 nucleotides matching TRBD2. V was pared by 2 bases and J by 0 bases, with 4 bases of the junction left unmatched. The CDR3 totals 17 residues. Germline V CDR1 and CDR2: LNHNV, YYDKDF (reference sequence). The CDR3 bases are TGTGCCACCAGCAGATCTCGGACTAGCGGGAGCACAGATACGCAGTATTTT. As protein: CATSRSRTSGSTDTQYF. Complete variable domain (other parts from reference TRBV15 and TRBJ2-3): DAMVIQNPRYQVTQFGKPVTLSCSQTLNHNVMYWYQQKSSQAPKLLFHYYDKDFNNEADTPDNFQSRRPNTSFCFLDIRSPGLGDTAMYLCATSRSRTSGSTDTQYFGPGTRLTVL.

The gene calls are TRBV12-3 or TRBV12-4 and TRBJ1-1; 7 bases align to TRBD1. Trimming cost V 6 bases and J 0 bases; bases outside gene matches: 4. The length of the CDR3 is 14 residues. CDR3 DNA sequence: TGTGCCAGCAGCCCGGGACAGTTGAACACTGAAGCTTTCTTT. This sequence encodes CASSPGQLNTEAFF.

The gene calls are TRBV11-2 and TRBJ1-1, with D maybe TRBD1 (6 bases). The CDR3 sequence is 15 residues long. Looked up from germline, CDR1 is SGHAT and CDR2 is FQNNGV. Trimming removed 8 bases at V and 2 bases at J, with 18 bases between. The CDR3 loop is CASGGRVALNTEAFF. In DNA, the CDR3 is TGTGCCAGCGGGGGCAGGGTCGCCCTAAACACTGAAGCTTTCTTT.

This chain joins TRBV4-3 and TRBJ2-7; possibly TRBD1 for D (5 bases). Trimming shortened V by 4 bases and J by 7 bases, and 17 bases separated the two germline ends. This CDR3 is built from 14 residues. Per the germline V gene, CDR1 is LGHNA and CDR2 is YSLEER. The chain's CDR3 is CASSPGPSLGEQYF. The CDR3 nucleotides are TGCGCCAGCAGCCCAGGGCCGTCGCTTGGTGAGCAGTACTTC.

This clonotype came up a few times. DNA for the CDR3: TGTGCCAGCACCCTAGGGTGGGTTAAGGAGACCCAGTACTTC. This translates into CASTLGWVKETQYF. The chain is built from TRBV11-2 and TRBJ2-5; the D is unclear. The germline V gene encodes CDR1 SGHAT and CDR2 FQNNGV. This CDR3 has 14 amino acids. V was cut by 7 bases and J by 5 bases, with 17 bases left in between.

Worth noting for this clonotype: One junction end disagrees with the germline gene, perhaps due to a read error. The chain is built from TRBV27 and TRBJ2-5, with no clear D. This CDR3 is built from 17 residues. The germline V gene encodes CDR1 MNHEY and CDR2 SMNVEV (reference sequence). In DNA form, the CDR3 reads TGTGTCAGCAGTCAAGCCCCGAGGAGTCGGCGCCAAGAGACCCAGTACTTC. Translation gives CVSSQAPRSRRQETQYF.

This clonotype was seen a handful of times. V gene TRBV20-1 combines with J gene TRBJ1-5; no clear D. The CDR3 has 12 residues. Trimming took off 4 bases at V and 7 bases at J, with 11 bases between the two ends. The germline V gene has CDR1 DFQATT and CDR2 SNEGSKA (reference sequence). The DNA for the CDR3 is TGCAGTGCTACGCCCCCGGGACAGCCCCAGCATTTT. Translating gives CSATPPGQPQHF.

In this sample, this clonotype turned up a few times. This chain uses TRBV20-1 with TRBJ1-6; maybe TRBD1 (5 bases). Germline CDR1 DFQATT, CDR2 SNEGSKA (reference sequence). With 4 bases removed from V and 9 bases from J, the gap between germline ends came to 16 bases. This CDR3 spans 14 amino acids. This CDR3 reads CSAIKTRTGSPLHF. The CDR3 DNA follows: TGCAGTGCTATCAAAACCAGAACAGGTTCACCCCTCCACTTT.

A note on this clonotype: Relative to the germline gene, one junction end is altered; a read error may explain this. The chain carries TRBV18 and TRBJ1-1, with no clear D. Germline V CDR1 and CDR2: KGHSH, LQKENI. The CDR3 runs to 13 residues. The DNA of the CDR3 is TGCGCCAGCTCACCACCAGTTAACACTGAAGCTTTCTTT. This sequence encodes CASSPPVNTEAFF.

The V call is TRBV7-2, the J call TRBJ2-7; no firm D call. Trimming took 0 bases from V and 1 from J, leaving 10 bases between them. This CDR3 is built from 15 residues. Germline V gene sequence: CDR1 SGHTA, CDR2 FQGNSA. The CDR3 spells CASSLASVQSYEQYF. In DNA, the CDR3 is TGTGCCAGCAGCTTAGCGAGTGTGCAGTCCTACGAGCAGTACTTC.

The chain's CDR3 is CASSLSGTTNSPLHF. The CDR3 DNA sequence: TGTGCCAGCAGCTTATCCGGGACAACTAATTCACCCCTCCACTTT. V gene TRBV11-2 combines with J gene TRBJ1-6; tentatively, D is TRBD1 (6 bases). Germline CDR1 reads SGHAT; CDR2 reads FQNNGV. The ends were cut back, 2 bases at V and 6 bases at J, with 11 bases in the middle. This CDR3 is 15 amino acids long. The full variable domain, rest sourced from reference TRBV11-2 and TRBJ1-6, is EAGVAQSPRYKIIEKRQSVAFWCNPISGHATLYWYQQILGQGPKLLIQFQNNGVVDDSQLPKDRFSAERLKGVDSTLKIQPAKLEDSAVYLCASSLSGTTNSPLHFGNGTRLTVT.

J is TRBJ1-2 and V is TRBV7-2; D not resolved. The V gene lost 4 bases and the J gene lost 4 bases, with 10 bases spanning the gap. Germline V gene data show CDR1 as SGHTA and CDR2 as FQGNSA. The CDR3 consists of 13 residues. The CDR3 bases are TGTGCCAGCAGCTCGGACGGGGTCTATGGCTACACCTTC. This encodes CASSSDGVYGYTF. Looking up the rest from reference TRBV7-2 and TRBJ1-2 gives the full variable domain: GAGVSQSPSNKVTEKGKDVELRCDPISGHTALYWYRQSLGQGLEFLIYFQGNSAPDKSGLPSDRFSAERTGGSVSTLTIQRTQQEDSAVYLCASSSDGVYGYTFGSGTRLTVV.

This clonotype showed up just a few times. This chain joins TRBV28 and TRBJ2-7, with D perhaps matching TRBD1 (6 bases). Germline CDR1 MDHEN, CDR2 SYDVKM. There are 13 residues in the CDR3. The V and J ends lost 2 bases and 6 bases respectively, with 11 bases between them. The CDR3 protein is CASSLQGPSEQYF. CDR3 sequence (DNA): TGTGCCAGCAGTTTACAGGGGCCCAGCGAGCAGTACTTC.

This clonotype was counted only a few times. V usage is TRBV7-9 and J usage is TRBJ2-7, with unresolved D. From germline, CDR1 is SEHNR and CDR2 FQNEAQ (reference sequence). Trimming removed 4 bases from V and 3 bases from J, with 4 bases in between. CDR3 length: 11 amino acids. CDR3 protein: CASSWDYEQYF. The CDR3 region has the DNA TGTGCCAGCAGCTGGGACTACGAGCAGTACTTC.

In its sample, this clonotype was seen a few times. V and J are TRBV29-1 and TRBJ1-1, with 9 bases fitting TRBD1. In germline, CDR1 is SQVTM, CDR2 ANQGSEA. This CDR3 is built from 10 residues. Trimming at V came to 8 bases and at J to 9 bases, leaving 4 bases not matched to a gene. CDR3 protein: CSSGTGQAFF. The CDR3 coding sequence is TGCAGCTCCGGGACAGGGCAAGCTTTCTTT.

The rearrangement uses TRBV20-1 and TRBJ1-1; perhaps TRBD1 as D (6 bases). CDR3 length: 13 amino acids. The germline V gene encodes CDR1 DFQATT and CDR2 SNEGSKA (reference sequence). The V end was cut by 5 bases, the J end by 4 bases, with 14 bases between. The CDR3 bases are TGCAGTGCTTTGGGGACATTGGGCACTGAAGCTTTCTTT. Its protein is CSALGTLGTEAFF.

The chain links TRBV29-1 to TRBJ1-1; TRBD1 aligns across 8 bases. The CDR3 covers 15 residues. Unmatched junction bases numbered 14, after V lost 6 bases and J lost 5 bases. CDR1 is SQVTM, CDR2 ANQGSEA, per germline. The CDR3: CSVDAGRGQRTEAFF. The CDR3 DNA sequence: TGCAGCGTGGATGCGGGCAGGGGGCAACGGACTGAAGCTTTCTTT.

The genes are TRBV6-5 and TRBJ1-5; the D is unclear. The CDR3 extends over 16 amino acids. V was clipped by 4 bases and J by 0 bases, with 13 bases between them. The germline CDR1 and CDR2 sequences are MNHEY and SVGAGI. The CDR3 DNA sequence: TGTGCCAGCAGTTCCGCGAGGACTTTTAGCAATCAGCCCCAGCATTTT. Protein sequence: CASSSARTFSNQPQHF.

The V gene is TRBV6-1, the J gene TRBJ2-5; 8 bases are a match to TRBD1. Losses at the gene ends were 7 bases for V and 2 bases for J; bases not matched to a gene: 6. Germline CDR1 and CDR2: MNHNS and SASEGT. CDR3 length equals 14 residues. The CDR3 nucleotides read TGTGCCAGCACCAGGGGGCCCACACAAGAGACCCAGTACTTC. It specifies CASTRGPTQETQYF.

The chain links TRBV30 to TRBJ1-2; possibly TRBD1 for D (6 bases). This CDR3 spans 13 amino acids. The V and J ends lost 3 bases and 5 bases respectively, with 13 bases between them. From germline, CDR1 is GTSNPN and CDR2 SVGIG (reference sequence). The CDR3: CAWRLQGEYGYTF. In DNA form, the CDR3 reads TGTGCCTGGAGGCTACAGGGAGAGTATGGCTACACCTTC.

This clonotype was counted only a few times. The CDR3 bases are TGTGCCAGCTCAGGACAGTCTTGGACCGAGACCCAGTACTTC. Its translation is CASSGQSWTETQYF. The genes are TRBV19 and TRBJ2-5; a weak D match, TRBD1 (6 bases). Between the trimmed V and J ends, which lost 9 bases and 5 bases, there was a span of 19 bases. Germline CDR1 and CDR2: LNHDA and SQIVND (reference sequence). The CDR3 is made up of 14 amino acids.

This clonotype was seen more than once but under ten times. The DNA for the CDR3 is TGTGCCAGCAGTTACCCCTTCCCCCGGGACAGAGATTGGGAGCCCCAGCATTTT. It yields the protein CASSYPFPRDRDWEPQHF. The chain carries TRBV6-2 or TRBV6-3 and TRBJ1-5; 7 bases agree with TRBD1. Germline V lookup: CDR1 MNHEY, CDR2 SVGEGT. CDR3 size: 18 residues. The junction had 18 bases not matched to a gene; V was cut back by 2 bases and J by 8 bases.

This clonotype was seen a few times. This rearrangement joins TRBV20-1 to TRBJ2-5, with a weak D call TRBD2 (10 bases). Per the germline V gene, CDR1 is DFQATT and CDR2 is SNEGSKA (reference sequence). The CDR3 has 20 amino acids. V lost 8 bases and J 2 bases, leaving 36 bases between the germline ends. The chain's CDR3 is CSPKRPGQGSAGGEQETQYF. The CDR3 DNA follows: TGCAGTCCTAAAAGACCGGGACAGGGATCAGCGGGAGGGGAGCAAGAGACCCAGTACTTC.

The chain has TRBV28 and TRBJ1-4; TRBD1 aligns across 11 bases. The CDR3 has 14 amino acids. Germline V gene sequence: CDR1 MDHEN, CDR2 SYDVKM. The J segment lost 8 bases and the V segment lost 6 bases, leaving 5 bases of the junction unmatched. In DNA, the CDR3 is TGTGCCAGCAGCGTTGGGACAGGGGGGGAAAAACTGTTTTTT. This translates into CASSVGTGGEKLFF.

Only a few counts were recorded for this clonotype. This chain uses TRBV29-1 with TRBJ2-7; TRBD1 matches 12 bases. Germline V gene data show CDR1 as SQVTM and CDR2 as ANQGSEA. The V gene end was trimmed by 6 bases and the J gene end by 7 bases; junction bases not matched to a gene: 4. The CDR3 loop spans 12 amino acids. The CDR3 region is CSVGQGALEQYF. The CDR3 DNA follows: TGCAGCGTGGGACAGGGGGCGCTGGAGCAGTACTTC.